This TCR beta chain is from a study of T cell responses to AZD1222 COVID-19 vaccine. The CDR3 runs 15 residues. Germline V gives CDR1 SGHVS, CDR2 FQNEAQ. With V trimmed by 0 bases and J by 7 bases, 6 bases remained unmatched. Regarding the study as a whole: Elevations in Spike-specific TCR breadth and depth followed administration of two AZD1222 doses.

Some clones are missing from TCRdb's copy, which holds only in-frame ones; the method was immunoSEQ multiplex PCR. There are about 170,000 clones in the sample; over 85% occur only once, and about 3.9% lies in the top ten. Regarding this clone: The antigen is not known.

The rearrangement uses TRBV7-8 and TRBJ1-2, with TRBD1 identical over 9 bases. The clonotype originates from an adult in good health. The sample in question was peripheral blood, obtained on day 0 of AZD1222 vaccination. For the CDR3, the DNA is TGTGCCAGCAGCTTAGCGCGGGACAGGGTTGGTGGCTACACCTTC. It encodes CASSLARDRVGGYTF.